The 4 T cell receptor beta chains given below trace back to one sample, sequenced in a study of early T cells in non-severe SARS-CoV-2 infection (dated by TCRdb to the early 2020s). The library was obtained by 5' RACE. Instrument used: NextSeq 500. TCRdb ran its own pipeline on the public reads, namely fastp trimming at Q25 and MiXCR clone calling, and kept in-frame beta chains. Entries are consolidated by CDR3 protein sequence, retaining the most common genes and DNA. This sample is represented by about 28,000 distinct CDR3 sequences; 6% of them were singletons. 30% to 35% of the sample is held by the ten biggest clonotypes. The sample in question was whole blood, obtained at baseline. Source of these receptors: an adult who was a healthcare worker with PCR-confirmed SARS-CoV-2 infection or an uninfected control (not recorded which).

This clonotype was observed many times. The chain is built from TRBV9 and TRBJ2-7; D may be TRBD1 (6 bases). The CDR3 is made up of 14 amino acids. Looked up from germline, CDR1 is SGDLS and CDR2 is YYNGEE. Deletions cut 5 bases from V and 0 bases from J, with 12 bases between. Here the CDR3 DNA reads TGTGCCAGCAGTACAGGGATTAGCTCCTACGAGCAGTACTTC. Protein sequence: CASSTGISSYEQYF.

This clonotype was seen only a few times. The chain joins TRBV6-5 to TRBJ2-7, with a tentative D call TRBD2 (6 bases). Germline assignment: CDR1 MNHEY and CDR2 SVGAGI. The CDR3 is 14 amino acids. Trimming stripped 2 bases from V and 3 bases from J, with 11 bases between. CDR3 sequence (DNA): TGTGCCAGCAGTTACGGGGGGATTGGCTACGAGCAGTACTTC. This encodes CASSYGGIGYEQYF.

The CDR3 loop is CASSQGIFENTIYF. CDR3 nucleotide sequence: TGTGCCAGCAGCCAAGGGATTTTCGAAAACACCATATATTTT. This sequence joins TRBV3-1 and TRBJ1-3; unclear D gene. The CDR3 has 14 amino acids. Germline values: CDR1 LGHDT, CDR2 YNNKEL (reference sequence). V lost 1 base and J 6 bases, leaving 10 bases between the germline ends.

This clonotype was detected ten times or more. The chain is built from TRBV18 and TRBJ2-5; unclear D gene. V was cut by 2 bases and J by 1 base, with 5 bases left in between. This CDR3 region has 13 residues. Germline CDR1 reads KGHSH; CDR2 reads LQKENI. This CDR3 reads CASSPVAQETQYF. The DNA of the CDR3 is TGTGCCAGCTCACCAGTAGCCCAAGAGACCCAGTACTTC.